The entry below gives a single TCR beta chain sequence along with its context. Its target is not known. The data belong to a study of PD-1 blockade in classical Hodgkin lymphoma. Autologous stem cell transplantation was followed by relapse in every patient, and brentuximab vedotin exposure varied. CDR1 and CDR2 from the germline V gene are SNHLY and FYNNEI. This CDR3 comprises 12 residues. Trimming shortened V by 6 bases and J by 10 bases, and 13 bases separated the two germline ends. Repertoires were generated with immunoSEQ multiplex PCR, while TCRdb's copy carries only in-frame clones and drops some. The sample includes around 58,000 clones, more than 75% of them seen just once. Study-wide results and limits: Newly diagnosed patients and complete responders had comparable diversity at baseline.

Sequences were derived from peripheral blood mononuclear cells (PBMCs), sampled at baseline. The sequence was obtained from a human donor with classical Hodgkin lymphoma. The V call is TRBV2, the J call TRBJ2-1; a possible D gene is TRBD2 (5 bases). The CDR3 reads CASREEMGEQFF. CDR3 coding DNA: TGTGCCAGCAGGGAGGAGATGGGGGAGCAGTTCTTC.